Listed here are 21 T cell receptor beta chains from one sample, sequenced in a study of T cell repertoires in cytomegalovirus infection. Antigen specificity for these receptors is unknown. TCRdb itself ran the reads through MiXCR, one entry per CDR3 protein. Altogether 46,000 or so distinct CDR3 sequences are present, 20% to 25% being singletons, with the ten largest covering about 18%. Sequencing input: PBMCs, sequenced either directly or after in vitro stimulation (not recorded which). Receptors were obtained from a human donor in good health (CMV status not recorded). Some clones in this sample may be carry-over from other donors' samples.

This clonotype came up many times. This chain connects TRBV10-3 to TRBJ2-1; D is uncertain. Trimming took 6 bases from V and 9 from J, leaving 9 bases between them. CDR1 and CDR2 (germline): ENHRY, SYGVKD. CDR3 length: 11 amino acids. The CDR3 bases are TGTGCCATCAGGCAAGCAAGTGAGCAGTTCTTC. Translation gives CAIRQASEQFF.

The chain combines TRBV6-1 with TRBJ2-4; tentatively, D is TRBD2 (5 bases). The CDR3 consists of 18 residues. Germline V gene sequence: CDR1 MNHNS, CDR2 SASEGT. Between the trimmed V and J ends, which lost 5 bases and 0 bases, there was a span of 20 bases. The CDR3, as DNA: TGTGCCAGCAGTTACCCCCCCCGGGGAGCGGTAGCCAAAAACATTCAGTACTTC. Its translation: CASSYPPRGAVAKNIQYF.

CDR3 region: CASSFGQGTYEQYF. Written as DNA, the CDR3 is TGTGCCAGCAGTTTCGGACAGGGCACCTACGAGCAGTACTTC. The genes are TRBV27 and TRBJ2-7; TRBD1 matches 8 bases. Germline CDR1 is MNHEY and CDR2 is SMNVEV (reference sequence). J lost 2 bases, V lost 3 bases, and 3 bases had no gene match. The CDR3 extends over 14 amino acids.

CDR3 amino acids: CASSFLDREHEQFF. CDR3 in DNA: TGTGCCAGCAGCTTCTTAGACAGGGAACATGAGCAGTTCTTC. The chain is built from TRBV5-4 and TRBJ2-1; 7 positions agree with TRBD1. Unmatched junction bases numbered 7, after V lost 2 bases and J lost 8 bases. Germline values: CDR1 SGHNT, CDR2 YYREEE (reference sequence). The CDR3 contains 14 residues.

This sequence joins TRBV6-1 and TRBJ2-5, with a possible D match to TRBD2 (5 bases). From germline, CDR1 is MNHNS and CDR2 SASEGT. With 6 bases removed from V and 5 bases from J, the gap between germline ends came to 19 bases. This CDR3 region has 15 residues. In nucleotides, the CDR3 is TGTGCCAGCAGCGCCGCGCGGGCCGTGACGGAGACCCAGTACTTC. This encodes CASSAARAVTETQYF.

The V call is TRBV28, the J call TRBJ1-5; unclear D gene. Germline V gene sequence: CDR1 MDHEN, CDR2 SYDVKM. This CDR3 has 19 residues. Between the trimmed V and J ends, which lost 6 bases and 2 bases, there was a span of 26 bases. CDR3: CASRSLLDGRIIRNQPQHF. Written as DNA, the CDR3 is TGTGCCAGCAGATCTCTCCTTGACGGTCGTATAATTCGCAATCAGCCCCAGCATTTT.

This clonotype was counted ten times or more. J is TRBJ1-2 and V is TRBV11-2; perhaps TRBD1 as D (5 bases). The germline gives CDR1 SGHAT, CDR2 FQNNGV. The CDR3 is 14 residues long. Trimming cost V 1 base and J 4 bases, with 10 bases left between them. CDR3 nucleotides: TGTGCCAGCAGCTTAGTTCCGGGGGGCTATGGCTACACCTTC. This codes for CASSLVPGGYGYTF.

This clonotype has at least ten counts. The chain couples TRBV7-9 to TRBJ2-7; 10 bases are a match to TRBD2. CDR3 length: 16 residues. CDR1 SEHNR and CDR2 FQNEAQ come from the germline V gene (reference sequence). The trim removed 5 bases at V and 3 bases at J, leaving 10 bases unmatched. The CDR3 nucleotides are TGTGCCAGCAGCGCCTCCGGGACTAGCGAATACTACGAGCAGTACTTC. It translates to CASSASGTSEYYEQYF.

V gene TRBV11-2 combines with J gene TRBJ1-1; maybe TRBD1 (6 bases). The CDR3 is 15 residues long. Germline CDR1 SGHAT, CDR2 FQNNGV. V was trimmed by 2 bases and J by 3 bases, leaving 13 bases between them. The CDR3 protein is CASSLIKGGYTEAFF. CDR3 in DNA: TGTGCCAGCAGCTTAATCAAGGGGGGGTACACTGAAGCTTTCTTT.

This clonotype appeared a few times. CDR3 in DNA: TGTGCCAGCAGCAGCTATGGGGGCGCCTACAATGAGCAGTTCTTC. This translates into CASSSYGGAYNEQFF. The V call is TRBV11-1, the J call TRBJ2-1; TRBD1 is a possible D gene (6 bases). Germline CDR1 and CDR2: SGHAT and FQDESV (reference sequence). With 5 bases removed from V and 2 bases from J, the gap between germline ends came to 13 bases. The CDR3 totals 15 residues.

Worth noting for this clonotype: It may be a read error: a sequence one base away is much more abundant. The CDR3 spells CASSRQGYGQYF. CDR3 nucleotide sequence: TGTGCCAGCAGTCGACAGGGATACGGGCAGTACTTC. The chain couples TRBV12-3 or TRBV12-4 to TRBJ2-7; TRBD1 agrees at 7 bases. CDR3 length: 12 residues.

The table lists this clonotype with a few counts. V usage is TRBV7-2 and J usage is TRBJ2-2; TRBD1 agrees at 9 bases. This CDR3 has 15 amino acids. Per the germline V gene, CDR1 is SGHTA and CDR2 is FQGNSA. The trim removed 5 bases at V and 6 bases at J, leaving 7 bases unmatched. CDR3 protein: CASSRRTGDPGELFF. CDR3 coding DNA: TGTGCCAGCAGCCGACGGACAGGGGATCCCGGGGAGCTGTTTTTT. The whole variable domain, filled in from reference TRBV7-2 and TRBJ2-2, reads GAGVSQSPSNKVTEKGKDVELRCDPISGHTALYWYRQSLGQGLEFLIYFQGNSAPDKSGLPSDRFSAERTGGSVSTLTIQRTQQEDSAVYLCASSRRTGDPGELFFGEGSRLTVL.

This clonotype has at least ten counts. The rearrangement joins TRBV7-7 to TRBJ2-2, with 7 bases matching TRBD2. J lost 4 bases, V lost 8 bases, and 7 bases had no gene match. This CDR3 has 14 amino acids. CDR1 is SSHAT, CDR2 FNYEAQ, per germline (reference sequence). DNA for the CDR3: TGTGCCAGCGGCCTTAGCGGGCCCACCGGGGAGCTGTTTTTT. Protein sequence: CASGLSGPTGELFF.

This clonotype was seen many times. The gene calls are TRBV5-5 and TRBJ1-1; tentative D call: TRBD1 (5 bases). Germline loops: CDR1 SGHKS, CDR2 YYEKEE (reference sequence). The CDR3 consists of 14 residues. Trimming cost V 1 base and J 5 bases, with 12 bases left between them. CDR3 sequence reads: CASSLWGGGTEAFF. The CDR3 DNA reads TGTGCCAGCAGCTTGTGGGGGGGTGGGACTGAAGCTTTCTTT.

This clonotype was seen many times. The chain links TRBV19 to TRBJ2-1; D may match TRBD1 or TRBD2 (6 bases each). Germline CDR1 LNHDA, CDR2 SQIVND (reference sequence). This CDR3 has 13 residues. V lost 5 bases and J 6 bases, leaving 11 bases between the germline ends. The chain's CDR3 is CASSGGLINEQFF. CDR3 coding DNA: TGTGCCAGTAGTGGGGGGCTCATCAATGAGCAGTTCTTC.

The chain combines TRBV10-3 with TRBJ2-5; 8 nucleotides line up with TRBD1. Germline assignment: CDR1 ENHRY and CDR2 SYGVKD. The J segment lost 5 bases and the V segment lost 8 bases, leaving 10 bases of the junction unmatched. The CDR3 is 14 amino acids. The CDR3 nucleotides read TGTGCCATCGGCCCCAGACAGGGGTTTGAGACCCAGTACTTC. It encodes CAIGPRQGFETQYF.

This chain joins TRBV25-1 and TRBJ2-7; perhaps TRBD1 as D (6 bases). In germline, CDR1 is MGHDK, CDR2 SYGVNS. Trimming cost V 1 base and J 0 bases, with 7 bases left between them. This CDR3 has 14 amino acids. The CDR3 DNA reads TGTGCCAGCAGTGAATTGGACAGCTCCTACGAGCAGTACTTC. Translation gives CASSELDSSYEQYF.

In this sample, this clonotype turned up a few times. V usage is TRBV5-1 and J usage is TRBJ2-5; 7 bases line up with TRBD1. The V gene's germline CDR1 is SGHRS and CDR2 YFSETQ. The CDR3 is 15 residues long. J lost 4 bases, V lost 4 bases, and 10 bases had no gene match. As DNA, the CDR3 is TGCGCCAGCAGCGTACCAGGGGGTGGTTCAGAGACCCAGTACTTC. Translating it yields CASSVPGGGSETQYF.

The chain has TRBV4-2 and TRBJ2-2, with D unresolved. Germline V CDR1 and CDR2: LGHNA, YNFKEQ. The V gene lost 7 bases and the J gene lost 5 bases, with 14 bases spanning the gap. This CDR3 is built from 14 residues. Written as DNA, the CDR3 is TGTGCCAGCAAGCCAAGTCGGATGACCGGGGAGCTGTTTTTT. Residues: CASKPSRMTGELFF.

The chain is built from TRBV29-1 and TRBJ1-1, with 8 positions matching TRBD1. From germline, CDR1 is SQVTM and CDR2 ANQGSEA. The CDR3 extends over 13 amino acids. The CDR3 sequence: CSAALQGADSAFF. DNA of the CDR3: TGCAGTGCAGCCCTCCAGGGGGCCGACTCAGCTTTCTTT. Using reference TRBV29-1 and TRBJ1-1 for the parts outside the CDR3, the full variable domain is SAVISQKPSRDICQRGTSLTIQCQVDSQVTMMFWYRQQPGQSLTLIATANQGSEATYESGFVIDKFPISRPNLTFSTLTVSNMSPEDSSIYLCSAALQGADSAFFGQGTRLTVV.

There are many counts of this clonotype. The chain couples TRBV28 to TRBJ1-2; no definite D call. Germline CDR1 and CDR2: MDHEN and SYDVKM. Trimming pared 2 bases from V and 7 bases from J, leaving 11 bases between. This CDR3 is 13 amino acids long. The CDR3 loop is CASSLLLDSGYTF. CDR3 DNA sequence: TGTGCCAGCAGTTTACTGTTGGACTCTGGCTACACCTTC.